This entry lists 14 T cell receptor beta chains sequenced from one sample in a study of early T cells in non-severe SARS-CoV-2 infection. TCRdb re-analysed the 5' RACE reads in MiXCR, keeping a single row per CDR3 protein. The table lists more than 20,000 distinct CDR3 sequences, roughly 4% of them singletons. The material sequenced was whole blood. The origin of the receptors is an adult who was a healthcare worker with PCR-confirmed SARS-CoV-2 infection or an uninfected control (not recorded which).

This clonotype was seen ten or more times. J is TRBJ2-7 and V is TRBV3-1; D possibly corresponds to TRBD1 (6 bases). V lost 1 base, J lost 6 bases, and 13 bases lay in between. Germline CDR1 is LGHDT and CDR2 is YNNKEL (reference sequence). The CDR3 consists of 14 residues. CDR3 in amino acids: CASSQGGQGREQYF. The DNA for the CDR3 is TGTGCCAGCAGCCAAGGGGGGCAAGGGCGCGAGCAGTACTTC.

There are many counts of this clonotype. The chain has TRBV28 and TRBJ1-1; possibly TRBD1 for D (5 bases). The CDR3 contains 15 residues. V gave up 6 bases and J gave up 1 base, with 15 bases separating them. Germline CDR1 is MDHEN and CDR2 is SYDVKM. CDR3 loop: CASSPYGQGNTEAFF. The CDR3 nucleotides read TGTGCCAGCAGCCCTTACGGGCAGGGGAACACTGAAGCTTTCTTT.

This clonotype was detected many times. This chain joins TRBV7-2 and TRBJ2-5, with TRBD2 matching 12 bases. The V gene's germline CDR1 is SGHTA and CDR2 FQGNSA. V was clipped by 4 bases and J by 4 bases; unmatched bases: 4. This CDR3 region has 15 residues. The CDR3 loop reads CASSSSGRAGETQYF. CDR3 coding DNA: TGTGCCAGCAGCTCTAGCGGGAGGGCCGGAGAGACCCAGTACTTC. Variable domain in full (rest from reference TRBV7-2 and TRBJ2-5): GAGVSQSPSNKVTEKGKDVELRCDPISGHTALYWYRQSLGQGLEFLIYFQGNSAPDKSGLPSDRFSAERTGGSVSTLTIQRTQQEDSAVYLCASSSSGRAGETQYFGPGTRLLVL.

The sample holds a few counts of this clonotype. V gene TRBV28 combines with J gene TRBJ2-7, with D possibly TRBD2 on 6 matching bases. Trimming removed 6 bases from V and 3 bases from J, with 21 bases in between. This CDR3 is built from 16 residues. Looked up from germline, CDR1 is MDHEN and CDR2 is SYDVKM. The CDR3 DNA reads as TGTGCCAGCAGCACTAGTAGCGGACCGCAAGTCTACGAGCAGTACTTC. It encodes CASSTSSGPQVYEQYF.

This rearrangement joins TRBV29-1 to TRBJ2-1; the match to TRBD2 covers 8 bases. This CDR3 comprises 16 residues. V dropped 0 bases and J dropped 4; count of bases not matched to a gene: 8. Germline CDR1 is SQVTM and CDR2 is ANQGSEA. The CDR3 loop is CSVEEEGAGAYNEQFF. CDR3 nucleotide sequence: TGCAGCGTTGAAGAAGAAGGAGCGGGAGCGTACAATGAGCAGTTCTTC.

This chain connects TRBV7-2 to TRBJ2-2; 7 bases fit TRBD2. The length of the CDR3 is 15 residues. Germline-derived CDR1 and CDR2 are SGHTA and FQGNSA. Trimming cost V 5 bases and J 5 bases; bases outside gene matches: 8. The CDR3 spells CASSTGLVGTGELFF. In nucleotides, the CDR3 is TGTGCCAGCAGCACAGGACTAGTCGGTACCGGGGAGCTGTTTTTT.

The chain combines TRBV18 with TRBJ1-1, with 8 bases that match TRBD1. CDR3 size: 15 residues. V dropped 3 bases and J dropped 6; count of bases not matched to a gene: 9. The V gene's germline CDR1 is KGHSH and CDR2 LQKENI. In nucleotides, the CDR3 is TGTGCCAGCTCACCCCTTCGGACAGGGTCTTCTGAAGCTTTCTTT. Amino acids: CASSPLRTGSSEAFF.

This clonotype was detected ten times or more. V and J are TRBV28 and TRBJ2-3; possible D gene TRBD2, 8 bases. V gave up 6 bases and J gave up 2 bases, with 24 bases separating them. This CDR3 region has 18 residues. Germline V CDR1 and CDR2: MDHEN, SYDVKM. The CDR3 sequence: CASSQDRDGSGNTDTQYF. CDR3 DNA sequence: TGTGCCAGCAGCCAAGACAGGGATGGTAGCGGGAACACAGATACGCAGTATTTT. Complete variable domain (other parts from reference TRBV28 and TRBJ2-3): DVKVTQSSRYLVKRTGEKVFLECVQDMDHENMFWYRQDPGLGLRLIYFSYDVKMKEKGDIPEGYSVSREKKERFSLILESASTNQTSMYLCASSQDRDGSGNTDTQYFGPGTRLTVL.

In this sample, this clonotype turned up many times. The rearrangement links TRBV30 to TRBJ1-5; maybe TRBD1 (6 bases). The CDR3 covers 15 residues. The ends were cut back, 2 bases at V and 4 bases at J, with 15 bases in the middle. Germline lookup yields CDR1 GTSNPN and CDR2 SVGIG (reference sequence). As DNA, the CDR3 is TGTGCCTGGAGTTTGCTGGACAGTTCAAATCAGCCCCAGCATTTT. Protein product: CAWSLLDSSNQPQHF.

Many counts were recorded for this clonotype. The chain has TRBV12-3 or TRBV12-4 and TRBJ1-5; D call uncertain. V dropped 5 bases and J dropped 2 bases, with 10 bases sitting between them. The CDR3 runs to 14 residues. Here the CDR3 reads CASSPREGNQPQHF. The CDR3 DNA reads TGTGCCAGCAGTCCCCGGGAGGGCAATCAGCCCCAGCATTTT.

Points on this clonotype: One end of the junction fails to match germline, which may point to a read error. The chain couples TRBV29-1 to TRBJ2-5; 9 nucleotides agree with TRBD2. This CDR3 has 13 residues. Germline CDR1 SQVTM, CDR2 ANQGSEA. The CDR3 DNA follows: TGCAGCCTTGAGGCAGCGGGAGGAGGGACCCAGTACTTC. It yields the protein CSLEAAGGGTQYF.

This clonotype was recorded many times. This sequence joins TRBV5-4 and TRBJ1-4; D gene ambiguous. CDR3 size: 14 residues. The V end lost 2 bases, the J end lost 6 bases, and 11 bases lay between the germline ends. Looked up from germline, CDR1 is SGHNT and CDR2 is YYREEE (reference sequence). The CDR3 nucleotides read TGTGCCAGCAGCTTACAAGTGGGAGATGAAAAACTGTTTTTT. Translation gives CASSLQVGDEKLFF.

This clonotype was observed many times. The rearrangement uses TRBV20-1 and TRBJ2-4; D gene uncertain. Germline CDR1 and CDR2: DFQATT and SNEGSKA (reference sequence). The CDR3 consists of 13 residues. V lost 3 bases and J lost 7, with 13 bases in between. The CDR3 reads CSASSLKRNIQYF. DNA for the CDR3: TGCAGTGCTAGTTCGCTAAAGAGGAACATTCAGTACTTC.

This clonotype was found many times. J is TRBJ2-5 and V is TRBV5-4; D unclear. CDR3 size: 16 residues. Germline V lookup: CDR1 SGHNT, CDR2 YYREEE (reference sequence). V shed 3 bases and J shed 0 bases, with 15 bases lying between them. The CDR3 loop reads CASSSAGGGYQETQYF. CDR3 nucleotides: TGTGCCAGCAGCTCGGCAGGTGGCGGCTACCAAGAGACCCAGTACTTC.